Listed below are T cell receptor beta chains from one sample, sequenced in a study of read filtering for tumor transcriptome and immune sequencing. TCRdb re-derived calls from the reads in MiXCR, one entry per CDR3 protein. The table has tens of thousands of distinct CDR3 sequences, about 19% seen once; the top ten hold approximately 15%. The sample comprised a population of CD138-negative cells sorted from bone marrow. Receptors originate from a donor aged 40 or over with multiple myeloma. Both conserved end residues are part of each CDR3. A D gene is named only where the DNA matches it firmly. Size tells how often a clone was seen (once, few, many) or the class of an expanded clone, and some rows leave it out.

D gene: TRBD1
J gene: TRBJ1-5
CDR3 length: 14
V gene: TRBV5-1
clone size: many
CDR3 protein: CASSLNQGVQPQHF
CDR3 DNA: TGCGCCAGCAGCTTGAATCAGGGGGTTCAGCCCCAGCATTTT

D gene: NA
J gene: TRBJ1-1
CDR3 length: 12
V gene: TRBV29-1
clone size: many
CDR3 protein: CSAPAGKTEAFF
CDR3 DNA: TGCAGCGCCCCGGCGGGGAAGACTGAAGCTTTCTTT

D gene: TRBD2
J gene: TRBJ2-7
CDR3 length: 15
V gene: TRBV20-1
clone size: many
CDR3 protein: CSARAPAGSSYEQYF
CDR3 DNA: TGCAGTGCTAGAGCCCCAGCGGGAAGCTCCTACGAGCAGTACTTC

D gene: TRBD1
J gene: TRBJ2-5
CDR3 length: 15
V gene: TRBV2
clone size: few
CDR3 protein: CASRTGTGGRETQYF
CDR3 DNA: TGTGCCAGTAGAACCGGGACAGGGGGACGAGAGACCCAGTACTTC

D gene: NA
J gene: TRBJ2-6
CDR3 length: 14
V gene: TRBV7-2
clone size: many
CDR3 protein: CASSLVFGANVLTF
CDR3 DNA: TGTGCCAGCAGCTTAGTTTTTGGGGCCAACGTCCTGACTTTC

D gene: NA
J gene: TRBJ2-1
CDR3 length: 15
V gene: TRBV5-1
clone size: many
CDR3 protein: CASSLYPGTYNEQFF
CDR3 DNA: TGCGCCAGCAGCTTATACCCCGGGACTTACAATGAGCAGTTCTTC

D gene: TRBD2
J gene: TRBJ2-2
CDR3 length: 16
V gene: TRBV9
clone size: many
CDR3 protein: CASSVATGASGRELFF
CDR3 DNA: TGTGCCAGCAGCGTAGCTACCGGGGCTAGCGGGAGGGAGCTGTTTTTT

D gene: TRBD1
J gene: TRBJ2-7
CDR3 length: 15
V gene: TRBV7-8
clone size: many
CDR3 protein: CASSSRGRQENEQYF
CDR3 DNA: TGTGCCAGCAGCTCGAGGGGGCGGCAAGAGAACGAGCAGTACTTC

D gene: NA
J gene: TRBJ1-5
CDR3 length: 16
V gene: TRBV6-5
clone size: many
CDR3 protein: CASSYERTGPNQPQHF
CDR3 DNA: TGTGCCAGCAGTTACGAGAGAACAGGGCCAAATCAGCCCCAGCATTTT

D gene: NA
J gene: TRBJ2-2
CDR3 length: 14
V gene: TRBV20-1
clone size: many
CDR3 protein: CSARREGNTGELFF
CDR3 DNA: TGCAGTGCTAGACGAGAGGGGAACACCGGGGAGCTGTTTTTT

D gene: TRBD2
J gene: TRBJ2-1
CDR3 length: 16
V gene: TRBV2
clone size: many
CDR3 protein: CASNLGLADKNRSAVF
CDR3 DNA: TGTGCCAGCAATCTCGGACTAGCCGATAAGAACAGGTCGGCAGTCTTC

D gene: TRBD1
J gene: TRBJ2-1
CDR3 length: 17
V gene: TRBV24-1
clone size: once
CDR3 protein: CATSDPGTGSGDNEQFF
CDR3 DNA: TGTGCCACCAGTGACCCAGGGACAGGTAGTGGTGACAATGAGCAGTTCTTC

D gene: NA
J gene: TRBJ1-4
CDR3 length: 14
V gene: TRBV12-3/TRBV12-4
clone size: NA
CDR3 protein: CASSYGQQNEKLFF
CDR3 DNA: TGTGCCAGCAGTTATGGACAGCAAAATGAAAAACTGTTTTTT

D gene: NA
J gene: TRBJ1-1
CDR3 length: 12
V gene: TRBV29-1
clone size: many
CDR3 protein: CSVNKRGTEAFF
CDR3 DNA: TGCAGCGTTAATAAGAGGGGCACTGAAGCTTTCTTT

D gene: NA
J gene: TRBJ2-1
CDR3 length: 16
V gene: TRBV7-9
clone size: many
CDR3 protein: CASSSGRASHRGAGFF
CDR3 DNA: TGTGCCAGCAGCTCGGGTCGCGCCTCCCATCGTGGCGCAGGGTTCTTC

D gene: NA
J gene: TRBJ1-5
CDR3 length: 16
V gene: TRBV28
clone size: NA
CDR3 protein: CASKGIGQSNNQPQHF
CDR3 DNA: TGTGCCAGCAAAGGGATAGGACAGTCCAACAATCAGCCCCAGCATTTT

D gene: NA
J gene: TRBJ2-3
CDR3 length: 10
V gene: TRBV29-1
clone size: many
CDR3 protein: CSAVRDTQYF
CDR3 DNA: TGCAGCGCCGTGAGGGATACGCAGTATTTT

D gene: NA
J gene: TRBJ1-1
CDR3 length: 15
V gene: TRBV4-2
clone size: many
CDR3 protein: CASSPPGRVNTEAFF
CDR3 DNA: TGTGCCAGCAGCCCCCCGGGGAGGGTGAACACTGAAGCTTTCTTT

D gene: TRBD1
J gene: TRBJ2-3
CDR3 length: 18
V gene: TRBV18
clone size: few
CDR3 protein: CASSPETGFVLSTDTQYF
CDR3 DNA: TGTGCCAGCTCACCAGAGACAGGGTTTGTTCTTAGCACAGATACGCAGTATTTT

D gene: NA
J gene: TRBJ2-5
CDR3 length: 15
V gene: TRBV7-9
clone size: NA
CDR3 protein: CASSFQGGPGETQYF
CDR3 DNA: TGTGCCAGCAGCTTCCAGGGCGGTCCCGGGGAGACCCAGTACTTC

D gene: NA
J gene: TRBJ2-7
CDR3 length: 11
V gene: TRBV20-1
clone size: many
CDR3 protein: CSAYVRGEQYF
CDR3 DNA: TGCAGTGCTTACGTCAGGGGCGAGCAGTACTTC

D gene: NA
J gene: TRBJ2-7
CDR3 length: 14
V gene: TRBV7-2
clone size: many
CDR3 protein: CASSQGAVAYEQYF
CDR3 DNA: TGTGCCAGCAGTCAAGGGGCGGTAGCCTACGAGCAGTACTTC

D gene: NA
J gene: TRBJ1-6
CDR3 length: 17
V gene: TRBV7-8
clone size: many
CDR3 protein: CASSLIEGVLAHSPLHF
CDR3 DNA: TGTGCCAGCAGCTTAATTGAAGGGGTTCTGGCCCATTCACCCCTCCACTTT

D gene: TRBD1
J gene: TRBJ1-1
CDR3 length: 14
V gene: TRBV18
clone size: many
CDR3 protein: CASSPLGQGTEAFF
CDR3 DNA: TGTGCCAGCTCACCCCTCGGACAGGGAACTGAAGCTTTCTTT

D gene: TRBD2
J gene: TRBJ2-2
CDR3 length: 16
V gene: TRBV19
clone size: NA
CDR3 protein: CASTPILAVNTGELFF
CDR3 DNA: TGTGCCAGTACCCCCATTCTAGCGGTGAACACCGGGGAGCTGTTTTTT

D gene: NA
J gene: TRBJ1-1
CDR3 length: 15
V gene: TRBV7-9
clone size: many
CDR3 protein: CASSPDMGVNTEAFF
CDR3 DNA: TGTGCCAGCAGCCCCGATATGGGGGTGAACACTGAAGCTTTCTTT